The 10 T cell receptor beta chains given below trace back to one sample, sequenced in a study of CD8 T cells in ankylosing spondylitis. TCRdb ran MiXCR on the 5' RACE reads and lists one entry per CDR3 protein. The table has around 150,000 distinct CDR3 sequences, approximately 16% seen once. Sample: blood, either unsorted or a sorted T cell fraction (not recorded which). The receptor set was obtained from a male donor with ankylosing spondylitis or in good health (not recorded which).

This clonotype appeared many times. The rearrangement uses TRBV20-1 and TRBJ2-2; weak D call: TRBD2 (6 bases). The germline gives CDR1 DFQATT, CDR2 SNEGSKA (reference sequence). CDR3 length: 17 residues. Trimming pared 3 bases from V and 2 bases from J, leaving 19 bases between. CDR3 loop: CSASPAGRLTNTGELFF. The CDR3, as DNA: TGCAGTGCTAGCCCTGCAGGGAGGCTAACTAACACCGGGGAGCTGTTTTTT.

The rearrangement uses TRBV5-1 and TRBJ1-5, with D perhaps TRBD1 (6 bases). The germline V and J ends were trimmed by 3 bases and 3 bases, with 13 bases remaining between them. This CDR3 contains 15 residues. The germline gives CDR1 SGHRS, CDR2 YFSETQ. The CDR3 reads CASSWWTVLNQPQHF. CDR3 coding DNA: TGCGCCAGCAGCTGGTGGACAGTCCTCAATCAGCCCCAGCATTTT.

J is TRBJ2-5 and V is TRBV18; D remains ambiguous. V was pared by 0 bases and J by 1 base, with 12 bases between. Germline values: CDR1 KGHSH, CDR2 LQKENI. The CDR3 runs to 16 residues. The CDR3 DNA sequence: TGTGCCAGCTCACCACCGGCGGTGGGGTTCCAAGAGACCCAGTACTTC. It yields the protein CASSPPAVGFQETQYF.

The J gene is TRBJ1-1, the V gene TRBV24-1; no reliable D call. Germline-derived CDR1 and CDR2 are KGHDR and SFDVKD. The V gene lost 3 bases and the J gene lost 3 bases, with 10 bases spanning the gap. This CDR3 region has 14 residues. The CDR3 DNA sequence: TGTGCCACCAGTGATACGGACGGGGACACTGAAGCTTTCTTT. Translation gives CATSDTDGDTEAFF.

The V call is TRBV5-5, the J call TRBJ2-1; 7 nucleotides align to TRBD1. The CDR3 runs 12 residues. Germline values: CDR1 SGHKS, CDR2 YYEKEE (reference sequence). The J segment lost 8 bases and the V segment lost 2 bases, leaving 1 base of the junction unmatched. The CDR3, as DNA: TGTGCCAGCAGCTTCGGACAGGATGAGCAGTTCTTC. This encodes CASSFGQDEQFF.

This clonotype has at least ten counts. The chain uses TRBV3-1 and TRBJ1-4; D is undetermined. The CDR3 consists of 13 residues. V gave up 4 bases and J gave up 5 bases, with 8 bases separating them. The germline V gene has CDR1 LGHDT and CDR2 YNNKEL (reference sequence). The CDR3 loop is CASSPRGNEKLFF. Written as DNA, the CDR3 is TGTGCCAGCAGCCCGAGAGGGAATGAAAAACTGTTTTTT.

At least ten counts were recorded for this clonotype. The CDR3 spells CSASSDAQQPQHF. The CDR3 coding sequence is TGCAGTGCTAGCTCCGACGCTCAACAGCCCCAGCATTTT. V usage is TRBV20-1 and J usage is TRBJ1-5; D is ambiguous. CDR1 DFQATT and CDR2 SNEGSKA come from the germline V gene (reference sequence). The CDR3 spans 13 residues. Trimming left V 3 bases short and J 7 bases short, with 13 bases between.

There are many counts of this clonotype. The chain couples TRBV20-1 to TRBJ1-5; 8 nucleotides agree with TRBD1. In germline, CDR1 is DFQATT, CDR2 SNEGSKA (reference sequence). CDR3 length: 16 residues. Germline trimming cut 0 bases from V and 2 bases from J; bases unmatched to any gene: 6. The CDR3 nucleotides read TGCAGTGCTAGAGATCCGACAGGGGTTGGCAATCAGCCCCAGCATTTT. Residues: CSARDPTGVGNQPQHF.

This clonotype was seen at least ten times. The chain is built from TRBV20-1 and TRBJ2-5; TRBD2 aligns across 8 bases. Germline CDR1 DFQATT, CDR2 SNEGSKA (reference sequence). The CDR3 totals 11 residues. The DNA for the CDR3 is TGCAGGGCCAGCGGGAGTGGGACCCAGTACTTC. This translates into CRASGSGTQYF.

This clonotype was observed a handful of times. The CDR3 spells CSARDPGLKTARYSNTGELFF. DNA for the CDR3: TGCAGTGCTAGAGATCCGGGACTAAAGACGGCTCGCTATTCGAACACCGGGGAGCTGTTTTTT. This chain joins TRBV20-1 and TRBJ2-2, with 7 bases identical to TRBD2. The germline V gene has CDR1 DFQATT and CDR2 SNEGSKA (reference sequence). V lost 0 bases and J lost 0; bases outside the gene matches: 19. The CDR3 extends over 21 amino acids.